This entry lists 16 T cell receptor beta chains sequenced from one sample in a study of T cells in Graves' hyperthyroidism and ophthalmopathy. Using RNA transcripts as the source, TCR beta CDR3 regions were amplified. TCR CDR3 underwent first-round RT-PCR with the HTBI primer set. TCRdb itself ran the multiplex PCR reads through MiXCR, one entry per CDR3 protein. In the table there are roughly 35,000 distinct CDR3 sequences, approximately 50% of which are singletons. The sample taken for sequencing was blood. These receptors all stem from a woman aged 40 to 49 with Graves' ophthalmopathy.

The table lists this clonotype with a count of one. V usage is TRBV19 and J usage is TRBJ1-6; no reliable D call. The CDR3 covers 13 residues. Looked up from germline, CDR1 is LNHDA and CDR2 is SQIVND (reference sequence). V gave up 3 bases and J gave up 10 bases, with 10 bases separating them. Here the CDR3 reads CASSILAGSPLHF. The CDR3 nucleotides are TGTGCCAGTAGTATTCTAGCGGGATCACCCCTCCACTTT.

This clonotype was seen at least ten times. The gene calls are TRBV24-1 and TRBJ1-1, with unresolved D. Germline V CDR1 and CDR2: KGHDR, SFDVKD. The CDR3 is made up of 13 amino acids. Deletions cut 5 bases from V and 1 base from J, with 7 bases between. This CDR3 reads CATSAAGNTEAFF. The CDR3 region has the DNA TGTGCCACCAGTGCCGCGGGGAACACTGAAGCTTTCTTT.

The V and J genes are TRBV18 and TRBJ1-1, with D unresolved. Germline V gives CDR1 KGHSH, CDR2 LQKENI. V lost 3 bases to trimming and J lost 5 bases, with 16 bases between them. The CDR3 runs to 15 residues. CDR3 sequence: CASSPAEGRWTEAFF. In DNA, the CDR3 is TGTGCCAGCTCACCGGCAGAGGGCCGGTGGACTGAAGCTTTCTTT.

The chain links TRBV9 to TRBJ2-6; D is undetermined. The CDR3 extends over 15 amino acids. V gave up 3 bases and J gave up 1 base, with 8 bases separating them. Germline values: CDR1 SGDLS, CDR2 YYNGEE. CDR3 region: CASSAEGSGANVLTF. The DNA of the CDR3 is TGTGCCAGCAGCGCCGAAGGGTCTGGGGCCAACGTCCTGACTTTC. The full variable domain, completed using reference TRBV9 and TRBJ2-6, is DSGVTQTPKHLITATGQRVTLRCSPRSGDLSVYWYQQSLDQGLQFLIQYYNGEERAKGNILERFSAQQFPDLHSELNLSSLELGDSALYFCASSAEGSGANVLTFGAGSRLTVL.

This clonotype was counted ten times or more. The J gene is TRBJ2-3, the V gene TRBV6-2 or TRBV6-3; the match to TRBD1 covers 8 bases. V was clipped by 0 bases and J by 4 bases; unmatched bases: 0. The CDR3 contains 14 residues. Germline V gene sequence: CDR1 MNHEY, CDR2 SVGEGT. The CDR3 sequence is CASSYSTGADTQYF. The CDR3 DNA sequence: TGTGCCAGCAGTTACTCGACAGGGGCAGATACGCAGTATTTT.

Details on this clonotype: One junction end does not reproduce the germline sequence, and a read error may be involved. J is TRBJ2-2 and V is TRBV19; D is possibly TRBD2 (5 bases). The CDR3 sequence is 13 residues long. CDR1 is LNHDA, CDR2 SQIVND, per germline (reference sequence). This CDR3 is CASIDRDTGEPFF. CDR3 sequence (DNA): TGTGCCAGTATTGACCGAGATACCGGGGAGCCGTTTTTT. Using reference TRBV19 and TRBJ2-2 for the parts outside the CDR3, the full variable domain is DGGITQSPKYLFRKEGQNVTLSCEQNLNHDAMYWYRQDPGQGLRLIYYSQIVNDFQKGDIAEGYSVSREKKESFPLTVTSAQKNPTAFYLCASIDRDTGEPFFGEGSRLTVL.

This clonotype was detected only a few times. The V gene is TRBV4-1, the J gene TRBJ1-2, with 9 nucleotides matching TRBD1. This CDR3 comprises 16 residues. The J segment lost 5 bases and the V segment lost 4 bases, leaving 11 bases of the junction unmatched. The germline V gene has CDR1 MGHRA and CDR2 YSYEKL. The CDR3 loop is CASSPTGGAFVYGYTF. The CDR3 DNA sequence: TGCGCCAGCAGCCCAACAGGGGGCGCTTTTGTGTATGGCTACACCTTC.

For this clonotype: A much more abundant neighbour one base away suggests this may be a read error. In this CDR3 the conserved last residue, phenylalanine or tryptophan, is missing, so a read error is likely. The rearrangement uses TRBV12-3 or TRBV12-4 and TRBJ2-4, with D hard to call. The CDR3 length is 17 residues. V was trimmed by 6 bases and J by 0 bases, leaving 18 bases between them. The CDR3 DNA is TGTGCCAGCAGCAAAACTTACTCGAAGATAGCCAAAAACATTCAGTACGTC. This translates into CASSKTYSKIAKNIQYV.

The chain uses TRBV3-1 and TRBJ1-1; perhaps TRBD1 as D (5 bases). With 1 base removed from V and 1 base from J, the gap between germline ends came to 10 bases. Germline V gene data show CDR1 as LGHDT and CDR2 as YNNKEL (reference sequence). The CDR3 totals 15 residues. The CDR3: CASSQGWGGNTEAFF. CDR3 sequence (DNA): TGTGCCAGCAGCCAAGGATGGGGGGGGAACACTGAAGCTTTCTTT.

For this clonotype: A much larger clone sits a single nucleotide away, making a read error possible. CDR3 DNA sequence: TGTGCCAGCAGTCAAAGGGCGAACTATGGCTACACCTTC. This gives the protein CASSQRANYGYTF. The chain couples TRBV27 to TRBJ1-2, with D hard to call. V lost 5 bases and J lost 2, with 9 bases in between. Germline CDR1 MNHEY, CDR2 SMNVEV (reference sequence). The CDR3 covers 13 residues.

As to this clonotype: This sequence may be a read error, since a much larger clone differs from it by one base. The CDR3 DNA is TGTGCCAGCAGTCCCGGACGGGGGTTGAATCAGCCCCAGCATTTT. This codes for CASSPGRGLNQPQHF. The rearrangement joins TRBV19 to TRBJ1-5; tentative D call: TRBD1 (5 bases). Germline loops: CDR1 LNHDA, CDR2 SQIVND (reference sequence). The CDR3 contains 15 residues. V was trimmed by 9 bases and J by 4 bases, leaving 19 bases between them. Complete variable domain (other parts from reference TRBV19 and TRBJ1-5): DGGITQSPKYLFRKEGQNVTLSCEQNLNHDAMYWYRQDPGQGLRLIYYSQIVNDFQKGDIAEGYSVSREKKESFPLTVTSAQKNPTAFYLCASSPGRGLNQPQHFGDGTRLSIL.

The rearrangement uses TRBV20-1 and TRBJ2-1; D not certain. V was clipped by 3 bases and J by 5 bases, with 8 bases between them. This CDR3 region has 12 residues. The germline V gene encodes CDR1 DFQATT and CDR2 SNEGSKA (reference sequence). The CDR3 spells CSARPSNNEQFF. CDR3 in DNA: TGCAGTGCTAGGCCAAGCAACAATGAGCAGTTCTTC.

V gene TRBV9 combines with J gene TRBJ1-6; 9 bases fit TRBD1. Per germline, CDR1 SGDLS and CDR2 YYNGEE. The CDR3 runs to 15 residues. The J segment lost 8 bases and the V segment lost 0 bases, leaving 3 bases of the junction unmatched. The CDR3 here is CASSVDGQGYSPLHF. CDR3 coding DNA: TGTGCCAGCAGCGTAGATGGACAGGGGTATTCACCCCTCCACTTT.

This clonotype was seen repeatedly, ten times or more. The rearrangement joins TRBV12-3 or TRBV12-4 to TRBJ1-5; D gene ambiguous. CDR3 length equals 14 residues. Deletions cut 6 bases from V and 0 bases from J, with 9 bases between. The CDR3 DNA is TGTGCCAGCAGGGACGGTAATAGCAATCAGCCCCAGCATTTT. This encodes CASRDGNSNQPQHF.

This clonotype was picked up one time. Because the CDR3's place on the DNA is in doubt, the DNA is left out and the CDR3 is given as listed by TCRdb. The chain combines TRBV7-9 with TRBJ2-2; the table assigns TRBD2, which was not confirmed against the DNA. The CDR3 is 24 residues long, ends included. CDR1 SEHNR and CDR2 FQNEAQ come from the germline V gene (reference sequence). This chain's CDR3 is CASSLWREVSDTQYFGPGTGELFF.

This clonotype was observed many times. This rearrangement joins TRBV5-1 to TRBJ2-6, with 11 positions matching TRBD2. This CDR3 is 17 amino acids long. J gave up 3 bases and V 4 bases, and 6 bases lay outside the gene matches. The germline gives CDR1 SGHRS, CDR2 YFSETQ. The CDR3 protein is CASSNTSGSFGANVLTF. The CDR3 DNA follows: TGCGCCAGCAGCAATACTAGCGGGAGTTTTGGGGCCAACGTCCTGACTTTC. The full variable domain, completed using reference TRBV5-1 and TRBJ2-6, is KAGVTQTPRYLIKTRGQQVTLSCSPISGHRSVSWYQQTPGQGLQFLFEYFSETQRNKGNFPGRFSGRQFSNSRSEMNVSTLELGDSALYLCASSNTSGSFGANVLTFGAGSRLTVL.